The 22 T cell receptor beta chains below all came from one sample that was sequenced in a study of blood T cell repertoires in COVID-19. Using immunoSEQ multiplex PCR, the repertoire was profiled, and TCRdb retains in-frame clones only, with some absent. Altogether about 93,000 clones are present, 85% to 90% being singletons, with the ten largest covering about 1.6%. The material sequenced was peripheral blood. Every receptor here comes from a human donor with active COVID-19. The donor label of this sample is uncertain.

The chain combines TRBV7-9 with TRBJ2-3, with D possibly being TRBD2 (6 bases). The length of the CDR3 is 16 residues. Trimming took off 1 base at V and 3 bases at J, with 14 bases between the two ends. Germline lookup yields CDR1 SEHNR and CDR2 FQNEAQ (reference sequence). The CDR3 protein is CASSLVGLVATDTQYF. CDR3 nucleotide sequence: TGTGCCAGCAGCTTAGTGGGACTGGTAGCGACAGATACGCAGTATTTT. The whole variable domain, remainder taken from reference TRBV7-9 and TRBJ2-3, is DTGVSQNPRHKITKRGQNVTFRCDPISEHNRLYWYRQTLGQGPEFLTYFQNEAQLEKSRLLSDRFSAERPKGSFSTLEIQRTEQGDSAMYLCASSLVGLVATDTQYFGPGTRLTVL.

The J gene is TRBJ1-2, the V gene TRBV5-1, with a tentative D call TRBD1 (5 bases). The CDR3 spans 14 residues. Germline CDR1 reads SGHRS; CDR2 reads YFSETQ. Trimming stripped 2 bases from V and 2 bases from J, with 10 bases between. Written as DNA, the CDR3 is TGCGCCAGCAGCTTATTCGGACACAACTATGGCTACACCTTC. This encodes CASSLFGHNYGYTF.

V gene TRBV7-9 combines with J gene TRBJ2-1; possible D gene TRBD2, 5 bases. This CDR3 region has 15 residues. Per germline, CDR1 SEHNR and CDR2 FQNEAQ (reference sequence). Trimming cost V 0 bases and J 9 bases, with 15 bases left between them. The CDR3 DNA reads as TGTGCCAGCAGCTTAGCGCGGAGGCCCCGCGGTGAGCAGTTCTTC. This gives the protein CASSLARRPRGEQFF.

The chain combines TRBV6-5 with TRBJ2-3, with TRBD1 as a possible D gene (6 bases). The CDR3 covers 15 residues. Trimming removed 7 bases at V and 2 bases at J, with 16 bases between. Per the germline V gene, CDR1 is MNHEY and CDR2 is SVGAGI. The CDR3 region has the DNA TGTGCCAGCACCTTATTAGGGGACAACACAGATACGCAGTATTTT. Translating gives CASTLLGDNTDTQYF.

This rearrangement joins TRBV18 to TRBJ2-7, with a weak D call TRBD1 (6 bases). CDR1 and CDR2 from the germline V gene are KGHSH and LQKENI. Trimming stripped 1 base from V and 3 bases from J, with 16 bases between. CDR3 size: 16 residues. DNA of the CDR3: TGTGCCAGCTCACCACACCCTATTGGGGGCGGCTACGAGCAGTACTTC. Translating gives CASSPHPIGGGYEQYF.

This clone appeared once. The chain joins TRBV10-3 to TRBJ2-2; D is undetermined. Germline assignment: CDR1 ENHRY and CDR2 SYGVKD. CDR3 length: 15 amino acids. With 3 bases removed from V and 0 bases from J, the gap between germline ends came to 8 bases. For the CDR3, the DNA is TGTGCCATCAGTGACGGCGGCGCGAACACCGGGGAGCTGTTTTTT. This encodes CAISDGGANTGELFF.

The chain carries TRBV27 and TRBJ2-1; 11 bases agree with TRBD2. J was trimmed by 4 bases and V by 6 bases; bases with no gene match: 8. Germline lookup yields CDR1 MNHEY and CDR2 SMNVEV (reference sequence). The length of the CDR3 is 16 residues. The CDR3 loop reads CASSHKTSGNYNEQFF. DNA of the CDR3: TGTGCCAGCAGCCATAAGACTAGCGGGAATTACAATGAGCAGTTCTTC.

This clone appeared a single time. The chain has TRBV10-2 and TRBJ1-1; TRBD1 aligns across 7 bases. The CDR3 has 13 residues. Germline V gene data show CDR1 as WSHSY and CDR2 as SAAADI. J gave up 7 bases and V 7 bases, and 9 bases lay outside the gene matches. The CDR3 nucleotides are TGCGCCAGCATACCTGGACAGGTGGATGAAGCTTTCTTT. Protein: CASIPGQVDEAFF.

The V call is TRBV18, the J call TRBJ1-2, with D maybe TRBD1 (5 bases). With 1 base removed from V and 6 bases from J, the gap between germline ends came to 12 bases. Germline values: CDR1 KGHSH, CDR2 LQKENI. The CDR3 is 14 amino acids. CDR3 protein: CASSPQGLNDGYTF. CDR3 in DNA: TGTGCCAGCTCACCACAGGGGTTGAACGATGGCTACACCTTC. Based on the CDR3 plus reference TRBV18 and TRBJ1-2, the full variable domain is NAGVMQNPRHLVRRRGQEARLRCSPMKGHSHVYWYRQLPEEGLKFMVYLQKENIIDESGMPKERFSAEFPKEGPSILRIQQVVRGDSAAYFCASSPQGLNDGYTFGSGTRLTVV.

The V call is TRBV28, the J call TRBJ2-6, with TRBD2 as a possible D gene (5 bases). Germline V gene lookup returns CDR1 MDHEN and CDR2 SYDVKM. There are 16 residues in the CDR3. V lost 3 bases and J 0 bases, leaving 9 bases between the germline ends. Written as DNA, the CDR3 is TGTGCCAGCAGTTTTCCCGGGGACTCTGGGGCCAACGTCCTGACTTTC. It is translated as CASSFPGDSGANVLTF. The whole variable domain, filled in from reference TRBV28 and TRBJ2-6, reads DVKVTQSSRYLVKRTGEKVFLECVQDMDHENMFWYRQDPGLGLRLIYFSYDVKMKEKGDIPEGYSVSREKKERFSLILESASTNQTSMYLCASSFPGDSGANVLTFGAGSRLTVL.

The J gene is TRBJ2-3, the V gene TRBV5-4; D is possibly TRBD1 (5 bases). Between the trimmed V and J ends, which lost 2 bases and 4 bases, there was a span of 5 bases. There are 12 residues in the CDR3. The germline CDR1 and CDR2 sequences are SGHNT and YYREEE (reference sequence). The CDR3 is CASSLGADTQYF. Here the CDR3 DNA reads TGTGCCAGCAGCTTAGGGGCAGATACGCAGTATTTT.

This clone was observed a single time. The J gene is TRBJ2-3, the V gene TRBV4-3; tentative D call: TRBD1 (5 bases). The length of the CDR3 is 13 residues. Between the trimmed V and J ends, which lost 4 bases and 7 bases, there was a span of 12 bases. Germline V lookup: CDR1 LGHNA, CDR2 YSLEER. CDR3: CASSRKGANTQYF. In DNA, the CDR3 is TGCGCCAGCAGCCGGAAAGGGGCCAATACGCAGTATTTT.

The rearrangement links TRBV2 to TRBJ2-1; TRBD1 matches 10 bases. The CDR3 sequence is 18 residues long. Germline assignment: CDR1 SNHLY and CDR2 FYNNEI. J was trimmed by 4 bases and V by 1 base; bases with no gene match: 10. CDR3 region: CASSEDLGTGEGYNEQFF. The CDR3 nucleotides read TGTGCCAGCAGTGAAGACTTGGGGACAGGGGAGGGTTACAATGAGCAGTTCTTC.

The chain employs TRBV30 and TRBJ1-2; D is possibly TRBD1 (6 bases). The germline V gene has CDR1 GTSNPN and CDR2 SVGIG (reference sequence). The length of the CDR3 is 15 residues. V lost 3 bases and J 5 bases, leaving 19 bases between the germline ends. This chain's CDR3 is CAWSQYRADRYGYTF. In DNA, the CDR3 is TGTGCCTGGAGCCAATACAGGGCCGACCGGTATGGCTACACCTTC.

V gene TRBV7-2 combines with J gene TRBJ2-2; D ambiguous. CDR3 length: 13 amino acids. Germline loops: CDR1 SGHTA, CDR2 FQGNSA. V gave up 5 bases and J gave up 5 bases, with 9 bases separating them. The CDR3 sequence is CASSVTMTGELFF. CDR3 nucleotides: TGTGCCAGCAGCGTTACAATGACCGGGGAGCTGTTTTTT. Supplemented by reference TRBV7-2 and TRBJ2-2, the full variable domain reads GAGVSQSPSNKVTEKGKDVELRCDPISGHTALYWYRQSLGQGLEFLIYFQGNSAPDKSGLPSDRFSAERTGGSVSTLTIQRTQQEDSAVYLCASSVTMTGELFFGEGSRLTVL.

This rearrangement joins TRBV7-9 to TRBJ2-1, with 9 bases aligning to TRBD2. Germline CDR1 and CDR2: SEHNR and FQNEAQ (reference sequence). The CDR3 consists of 15 residues. J lost 6 bases, V lost 0 bases, and 3 bases had no gene match. CDR3 protein: CASSLAATSGNEQFF. The CDR3 DNA is TGTGCCAGCAGCTTAGCTGCGACTAGCGGCAATGAGCAGTTCTTC. Full variable domain (remainder filled in from reference TRBV7-9 and TRBJ2-1): DTGVSQNPRHKITKRGQNVTFRCDPISEHNRLYWYRQTLGQGPEFLTYFQNEAQLEKSRLLSDRFSAERPKGSFSTLEIQRTEQGDSAMYLCASSLAATSGNEQFFGPGTRLTVL.

The chain combines TRBV5-6 with TRBJ2-1, with 13 bases lining up with TRBD2. The CDR3 has 16 amino acids. V was pared by 1 base and J by 13 bases, with 11 bases of the junction left unmatched. Germline-derived CDR1 and CDR2 are SGHDT and YYEEEE. CDR3: CASSLQSLAGGLRQFF. CDR3 nucleotides: TGTGCCAGCAGCTTGCAATCACTAGCGGGGGGGCTCCGCCAGTTCTTC. The complete variable domain, with remaining parts taken from reference TRBV5-6 and TRBJ2-1, reads DAGVTQSPTHLIKTRGQQVTLRCSPKSGHDTVSWYQQALGQGPQFIFQYYEEEERQRGNFPDRFSGHQFPNYSSELNVNALLLGDSALYLCASSLQSLAGGLRQFFGPGTRLTVL.

The table lists this clone with a count of one. The rearrangement links TRBV6-2 or TRBV6-3 to TRBJ1-6; D is uncertain. In germline, CDR1 is MNHEY, CDR2 SVGEGT. V was pared by 2 bases and J by 6 bases, with 23 bases between. CDR3 length: 19 amino acids. The CDR3, as DNA: TGTGCCAGCAGTTACGGGGAGATGTCTTCCTGGCGGGCTAATTCACCCCTCCACTTT. Residues: CASSYGEMSSWRANSPLHF.

On this clone: This CDR3 fails to terminate in the conserved phenylalanine or tryptophan, so it likely reflects a read error. It is unclear where the CDR3 begins or ends on the DNA, so no DNA is shown, and the CDR3 is as TCRdb lists it. The gene calls are TRBV25-1 and TRBJ1-2; the listed D gene, TRBD1, was not tested against the DNA. CDR1 is MGHDK and CDR2 is SYGVNS in the germline V gene. The CDR3 length equals 8 residues, ends included. This chain's CDR3 is CASIPQGL.

This chain uses TRBV12-3 or TRBV12-4 with TRBJ2-2; no clear D gene. This CDR3 is 12 amino acids long. V dropped 10 bases and J dropped 5 bases, with 11 bases sitting between them. CDR3 protein: CATKYGTGELFF. DNA of the CDR3: TGTGCCACAAAGTACGGGACCGGGGAGCTGTTTTTT.

The chain joins TRBV10-2 to TRBJ2-3; 12 bases are a match to TRBD2. CDR1 is WSHSY, CDR2 SAAADI, per germline. The CDR3 has 16 amino acids. Germline trimming cut 6 bases from V and 1 base from J; bases unmatched to any gene: 5. This chain's CDR3 is CASSWTSGVGTDTQYF. Here the CDR3 DNA reads TGCGCCAGCAGCTGGACTAGCGGGGTTGGCACAGATACGCAGTATTTT.

The V and J genes are TRBV18 and TRBJ2-2, with 10 bases aligning to TRBD2. V was clipped by 0 bases and J by 4 bases; unmatched bases: 5. CDR3 size: 17 residues. CDR1 and CDR2 (germline): KGHSH, LQKENI. The CDR3 region is CASSPPSVAGGTGELFF. DNA of the CDR3: TGTGCCAGCTCACCACCGAGCGTAGCGGGGGGCACCGGGGAGCTGTTTTTT.